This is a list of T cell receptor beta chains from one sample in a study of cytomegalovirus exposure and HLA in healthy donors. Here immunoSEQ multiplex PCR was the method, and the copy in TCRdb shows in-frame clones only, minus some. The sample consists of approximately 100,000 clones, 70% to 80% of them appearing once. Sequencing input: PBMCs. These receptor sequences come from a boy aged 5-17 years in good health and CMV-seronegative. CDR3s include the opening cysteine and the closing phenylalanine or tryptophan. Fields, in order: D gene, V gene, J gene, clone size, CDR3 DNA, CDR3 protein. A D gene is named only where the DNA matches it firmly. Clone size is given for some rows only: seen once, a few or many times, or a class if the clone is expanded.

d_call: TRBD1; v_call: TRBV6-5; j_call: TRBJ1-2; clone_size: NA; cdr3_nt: TGTGCCAGCAGTACCCAGACAGGGCGTAACTATGGCTACACCTTC; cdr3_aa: CASSTQTGRNYGYTF
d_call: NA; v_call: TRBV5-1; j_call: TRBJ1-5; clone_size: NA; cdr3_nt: TGCGCCAGCAGCTTCGAAGGAGTCGTCGGTCAGCCCCAGCATTTT; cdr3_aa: CASSFEGVVGQPQHF
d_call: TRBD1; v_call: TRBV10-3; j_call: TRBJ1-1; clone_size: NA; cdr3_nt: TGTGCCACCACAGGGGCCCTGGGCACTGAAGCTTTCTTT; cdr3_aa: CATTGALGTEAFF
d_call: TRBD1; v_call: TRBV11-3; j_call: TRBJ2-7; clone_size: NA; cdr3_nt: TGTGCCAGCAGCTTACCCGACAGGGGGCCTATTTCCTACGAGCAGTACTTC; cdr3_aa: CASSLPDRGPISYEQYF
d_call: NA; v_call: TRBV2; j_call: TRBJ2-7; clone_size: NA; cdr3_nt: TGTGCCAGCTGCGGGACAGCCGGTGGCGAGCAGTACTTC; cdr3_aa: CASCGTAGGEQYF
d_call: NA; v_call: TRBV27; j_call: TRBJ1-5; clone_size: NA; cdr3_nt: TGTGCCAGCAGCCCCCGAGACAGGTCAAATCAGCCCCAGCATTTT; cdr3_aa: CASSPRDRSNQPQHF
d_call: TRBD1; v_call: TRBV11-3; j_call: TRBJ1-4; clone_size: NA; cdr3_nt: TGTGCCAGCAGCTTGCGGACAGGGGAGGGCGAAAAACTGTTTTTT; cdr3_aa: CASSLRTGEGEKLFF
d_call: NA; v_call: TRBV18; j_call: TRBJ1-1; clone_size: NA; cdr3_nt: TGTGCCAGCTCGTTACAGATGAACACTGAAGCTTTCTTT; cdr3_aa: CASSLQMNTEAFF
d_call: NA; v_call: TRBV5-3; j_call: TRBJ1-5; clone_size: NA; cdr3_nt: TGTGCCAGGGGCATTCAGCCCCAGCATTTT; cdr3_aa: CARGIQPQHF
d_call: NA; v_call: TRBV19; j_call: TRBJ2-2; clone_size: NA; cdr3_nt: TGTGCCAGTAGTACTGGACTGAAATCGAACACCGGGGAGCTGTTTTTT; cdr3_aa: CASSTGLKSNTGELFF
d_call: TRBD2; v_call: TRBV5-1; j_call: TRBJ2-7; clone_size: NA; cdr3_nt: TGCGCCAGCAACCTAGCGGGAACTGACGAGCAGTACTTC; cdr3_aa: CASNLAGTDEQYF
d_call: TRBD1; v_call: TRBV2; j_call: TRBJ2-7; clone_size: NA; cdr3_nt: TGTGCCAGCAGAACAGGGGTGGTGTACGAGCAGTACTTC; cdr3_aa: CASRTGVVYEQYF
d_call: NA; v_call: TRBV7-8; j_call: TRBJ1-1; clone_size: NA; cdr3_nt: TGTGCCAGCAGGTCAATTGGCCCAAATCGGAACACTGAAGCTTTCTTT; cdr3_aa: CASRSIGPNRNTEAFF
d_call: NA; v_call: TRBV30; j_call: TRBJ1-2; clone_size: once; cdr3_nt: TGTGCCTGGAGTAGACTTAACTATGGCTACACCTTC; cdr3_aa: CAWSRLNYGYTF
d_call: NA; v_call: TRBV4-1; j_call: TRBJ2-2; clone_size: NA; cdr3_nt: TGCGCCAGCAGGTGGGAGGAGGGCACCGGGGAGCTGTTTTTT; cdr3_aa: CASRWEEGTGELFF
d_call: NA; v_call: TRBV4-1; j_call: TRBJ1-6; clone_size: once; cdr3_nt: TGCGCCAGCAGCCAAGATGGGACTTCCAGTTCACCCCTCCACTTT; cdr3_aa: CASSQDGTSSSPLHF
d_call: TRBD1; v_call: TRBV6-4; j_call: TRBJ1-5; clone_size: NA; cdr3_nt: TGTGCCAGCAGGGACACCGACAGGGGCAATCAGCCCCAGCATTTT; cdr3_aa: CASRDTDRGNQPQHF
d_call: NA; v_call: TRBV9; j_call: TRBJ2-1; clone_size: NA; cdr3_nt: TGTGCCAGCAGCGTAGCAGGTTCCAGCGGCAATGAGCAGTTCTTC; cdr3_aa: CASSVAGSSGNEQFF
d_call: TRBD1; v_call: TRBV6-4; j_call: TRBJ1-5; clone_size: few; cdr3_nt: TGTGCCAGCAGTGAAAGACAGGGCGGTCAGCCCCAGCATTTT; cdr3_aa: CASSERQGGQPQHF
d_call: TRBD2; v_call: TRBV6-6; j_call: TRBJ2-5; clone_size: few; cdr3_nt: TGTGCCAGCAGATCCGAATTAGCGGGGAACCAAGAGACCCAGTACTTC; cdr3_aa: CASRSELAGNQETQYF
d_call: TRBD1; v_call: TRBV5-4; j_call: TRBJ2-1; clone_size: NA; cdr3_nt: TGTGCCAGCAGCTTGGGGGGACAGCTGTACAATGAGCAGTTCTTC; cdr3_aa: CASSLGGQLYNEQFF
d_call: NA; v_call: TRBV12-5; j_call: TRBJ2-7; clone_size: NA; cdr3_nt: TGTGCTAGTGGTGCGGGGAACTACGAGCAGTACTTC; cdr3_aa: CASGAGNYEQYF
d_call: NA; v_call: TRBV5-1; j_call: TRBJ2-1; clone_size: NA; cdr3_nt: TGCGCCAGCATGAGGACAGCCTCCTACAATGAGCAGTTCTTC; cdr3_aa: CASMRTASYNEQFF
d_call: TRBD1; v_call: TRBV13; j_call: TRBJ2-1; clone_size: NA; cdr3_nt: TGTGCCAGCAGCTTAGCAGGGGGTAGCTACAATGAGCAGTTCTTC; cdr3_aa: CASSLAGGSYNEQFF
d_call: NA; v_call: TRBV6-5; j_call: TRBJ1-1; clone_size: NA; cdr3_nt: TGTGCCAGCACTTGGGGGCGAGAGACTGAAGCTTTCTTT; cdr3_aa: CASTWGRETEAFF
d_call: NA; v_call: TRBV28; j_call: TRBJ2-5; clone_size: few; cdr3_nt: TGTGCCAGCAGGTCCTATATCGAGACCCAGTACTTC; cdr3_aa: CASRSYIETQYF
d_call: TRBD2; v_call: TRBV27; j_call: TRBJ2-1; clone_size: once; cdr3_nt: TGTGCCAGCAGTTTACTAGCGGGGGCCACCTACAATGAGCAGTTCTTC; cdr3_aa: CASSLLAGATYNEQFF
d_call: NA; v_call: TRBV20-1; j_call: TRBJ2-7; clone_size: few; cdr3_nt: TGCAGTGGGAGACAGTTCGACGAGCAGTACTTC; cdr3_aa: CSGRQFDEQYF
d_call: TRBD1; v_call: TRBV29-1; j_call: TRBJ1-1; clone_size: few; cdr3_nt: TGCAGCGTACAGGGGCGAGTGAACACTGAAGCTTTCTTT; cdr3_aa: CSVQGRVNTEAFF
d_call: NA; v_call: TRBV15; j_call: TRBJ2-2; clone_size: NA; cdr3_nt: TGTGCCACCAGCAGAGGTGGATTCAGGTGGGAGCTGTTTTTT; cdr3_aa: CATSRGGFRWELFF
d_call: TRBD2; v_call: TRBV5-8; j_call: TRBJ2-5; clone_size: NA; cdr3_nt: TGTGCCAGCAGCGTAGGACTAGCGGGGTCCCAAGAGACCCAGTACTTC; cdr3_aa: CASSVGLAGSQETQYF
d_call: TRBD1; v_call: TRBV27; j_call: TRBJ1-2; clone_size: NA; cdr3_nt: TGTGCCAGCAGTTTGGGGACAGGGGCCTACTCTAACTATGGCTACACCTTC; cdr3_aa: CASSLGTGAYSNYGYTF
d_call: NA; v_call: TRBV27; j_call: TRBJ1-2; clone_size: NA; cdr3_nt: TGTGCCAGCGCAAGAGGGGGGGCTGATTCCTATGGCTACACCTTC; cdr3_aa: CASARGGADSYGYTF
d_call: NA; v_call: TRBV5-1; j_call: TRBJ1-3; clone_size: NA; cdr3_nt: TGCGCCAGCAGCTTGGAACCAGGGGCAGGAAACACCATATATTTT; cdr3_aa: CASSLEPGAGNTIYF
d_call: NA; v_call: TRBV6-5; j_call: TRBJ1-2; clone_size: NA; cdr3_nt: TGTGCCAGCAGTTACCATACCGGAGAGTATGGCTACACCTTC; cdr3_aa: CASSYHTGEYGYTF
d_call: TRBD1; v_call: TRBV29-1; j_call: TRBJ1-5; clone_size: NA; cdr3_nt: TGCAGCGTTGCCGGGACAGGGGATCAGCCCCAGCATTTT; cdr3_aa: CSVAGTGDQPQHF
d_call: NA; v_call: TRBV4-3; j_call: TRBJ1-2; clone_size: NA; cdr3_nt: TGCGCCAGCAGCCAGGCTCTTTGGGCCAAGGGCTACACCTTC; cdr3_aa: CASSQALWAKGYTF
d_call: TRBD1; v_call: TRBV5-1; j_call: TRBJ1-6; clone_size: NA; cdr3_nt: TGCGCCAGCAGCCCCGGGACAGAGTATAATTCACCCCTCCACTTT; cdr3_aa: CASSPGTEYNSPLHF
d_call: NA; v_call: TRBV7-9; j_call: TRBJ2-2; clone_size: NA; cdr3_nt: TGTGCCAGCAGCTTAGCGCGGGATTGGAACACCGGGGAGCTGTTTTTT; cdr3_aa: CASSLARDWNTGELFF
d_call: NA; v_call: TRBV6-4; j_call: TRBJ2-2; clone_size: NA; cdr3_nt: TGTGCCAGCAGTGCAGACGGGGGTAACACCGGGGAGCTGTTTTTT; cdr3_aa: CASSADGGNTGELFF
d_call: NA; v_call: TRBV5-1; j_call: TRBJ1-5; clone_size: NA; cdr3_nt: TGCGCCAGCAGGGCCAGGCAGCCCCAGCATTTT; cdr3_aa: CASRARQPQHF
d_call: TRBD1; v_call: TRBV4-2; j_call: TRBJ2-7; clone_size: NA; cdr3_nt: TGTGCCAGCAGCCAAGAGGGGGCTGGGACAGGGGGCTACGAGCAGTACTTC; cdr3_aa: CASSQEGAGTGGYEQYF
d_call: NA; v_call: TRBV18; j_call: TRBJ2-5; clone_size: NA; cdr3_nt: TGTGCCAGCTCACGGGGGGTGCCTTACCAAGAGACCCAGTACTTC; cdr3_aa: CASSRGVPYQETQYF
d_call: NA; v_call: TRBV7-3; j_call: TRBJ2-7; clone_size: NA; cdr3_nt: TGTGCCAGCAGCTTAAAGGGGGACTCCTACGAGCAGTACTTC; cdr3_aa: CASSLKGDSYEQYF
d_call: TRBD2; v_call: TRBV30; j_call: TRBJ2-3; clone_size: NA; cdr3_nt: TGTGCCTGGACCCAGGGAGGGCCAGATACGCAGTATTTT; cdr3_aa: CAWTQGGPDTQYF
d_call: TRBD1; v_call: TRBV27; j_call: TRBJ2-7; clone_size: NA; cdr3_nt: TGTGCCAGCAGTCCGTCGACAGGGAATCTGATGGGCGAGCAGTACTTC; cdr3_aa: CASSPSTGNLMGEQYF
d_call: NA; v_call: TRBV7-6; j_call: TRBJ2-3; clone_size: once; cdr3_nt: TGTGCCAGCAGCTTACAGATATTACCGCCAGATACGCAGTATTTT; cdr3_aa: CASSLQILPPDTQYF
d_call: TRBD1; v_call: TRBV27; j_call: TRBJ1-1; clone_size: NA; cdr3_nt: TGTGCCAGCACGCGACAGGGGGCCAACACTGAAGCTTTCTTT; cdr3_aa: CASTRQGANTEAFF
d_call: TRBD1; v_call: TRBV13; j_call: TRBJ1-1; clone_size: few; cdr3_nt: TGTGCCAGCAGCTCCCTGGGGGACAGGGGGCCTCACACTGAAGCTTTCTTT; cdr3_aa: CASSSLGDRGPHTEAFF
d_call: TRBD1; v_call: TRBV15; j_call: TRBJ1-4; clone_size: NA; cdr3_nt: TGTGCCACCAGCAGAGATTCTCAGGGACAGGGAGCTAATGAAAAACTGTTTTTT; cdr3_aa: CATSRDSQGQGANEKLFF
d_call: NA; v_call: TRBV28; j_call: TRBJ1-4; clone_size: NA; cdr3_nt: TGTGCCAGCAGTTTATGGGGAGGGGCCTCAACTAATGAAAAACTGTTTTTT; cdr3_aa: CASSLWGGASTNEKLFF
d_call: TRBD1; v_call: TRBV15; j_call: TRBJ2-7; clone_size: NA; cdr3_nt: TGTGCCACCAGCGCCGGGACAGGGGCCTACGAGCAGTACTTC; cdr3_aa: CATSAGTGAYEQYF
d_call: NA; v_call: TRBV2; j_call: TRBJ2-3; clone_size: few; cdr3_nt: TGTGCCAGCAGTGTGGACTCAAGCCGCACAGATACGCAGTATTTT; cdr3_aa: CASSVDSSRTDTQYF
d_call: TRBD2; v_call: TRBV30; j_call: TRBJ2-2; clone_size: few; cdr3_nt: TGTGCCTGGAGTGTAGCGGGGGCGGACACCGGGGAGCTGTTTTTT; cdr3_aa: CAWSVAGADTGELFF
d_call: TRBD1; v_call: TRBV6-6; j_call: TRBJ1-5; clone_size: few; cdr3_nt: TGTGCCAGCGATCATTTTTACACAGGGGATAATCAGCCCCAGCATTTT; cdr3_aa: CASDHFYTGDNQPQHF
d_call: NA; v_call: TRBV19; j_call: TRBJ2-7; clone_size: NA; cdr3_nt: TGTGCCAGTAGGGCCGGGTTGGACTACGAGCAGTACTTC; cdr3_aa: CASRAGLDYEQYF
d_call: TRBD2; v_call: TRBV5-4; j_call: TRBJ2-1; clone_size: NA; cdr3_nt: TGTGCCAGCTCAATTGGGACTAGCAGGGGCAATGAGCAGTTCTTC; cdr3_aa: CASSIGTSRGNEQFF
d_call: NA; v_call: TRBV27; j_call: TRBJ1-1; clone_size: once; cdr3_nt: TGTGCCAGCAGTTTAGAAATTTACGGCACTGAAGCTTTCTTT; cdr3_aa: CASSLEIYGTEAFF
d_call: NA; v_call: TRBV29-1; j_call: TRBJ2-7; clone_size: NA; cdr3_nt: TGCAGCGTTGGTCGAGGAACCTACGAGCAGTACTTC; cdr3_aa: CSVGRGTYEQYF